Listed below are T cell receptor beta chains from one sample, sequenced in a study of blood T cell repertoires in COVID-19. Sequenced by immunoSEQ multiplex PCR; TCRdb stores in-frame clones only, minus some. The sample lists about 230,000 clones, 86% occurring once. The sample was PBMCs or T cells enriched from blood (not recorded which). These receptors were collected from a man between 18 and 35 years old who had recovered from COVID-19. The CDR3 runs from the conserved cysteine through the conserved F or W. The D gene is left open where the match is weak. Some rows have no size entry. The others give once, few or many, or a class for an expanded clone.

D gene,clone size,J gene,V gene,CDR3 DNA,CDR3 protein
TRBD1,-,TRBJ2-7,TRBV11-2,TGTGCCAGCAGGTATCCCGGGACAGGCATCCACGAGCAGTACTTC,CASRYPGTGIHEQYF
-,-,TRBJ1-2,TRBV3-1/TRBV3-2,TGTGCCAGCTCGGATATGCAGGGGCACAACTATGGCTACACCTTC,CASSDMQGHNYGYTF
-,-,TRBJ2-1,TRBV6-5,TGTGCCAGCAGTTCCCTGGGCGGGTTGTACAATGAGCAGTTCTTC,CASSSLGGLYNEQFF
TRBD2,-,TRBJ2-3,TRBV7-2,TGTGCCAGCAGCTTAGGGACTAGCGGGGAGCAGTATTTT,CASSLGTSGEQYF
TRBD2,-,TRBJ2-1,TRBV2,TGTGCCAGCAGTAATGAGCGGGGGCCCTACAATGAGCAGTTCTTC,CASSNERGPYNEQFF
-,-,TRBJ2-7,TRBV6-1,TGTGCCAGCAGTGAAGCGGGCATCTTGTCCTACGAGCAGTACTTC,CASSEAGILSYEQYF
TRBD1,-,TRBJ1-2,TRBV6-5,TGTGCCAGCAGCGACAGGGCCTATGGCTACACCTTC,CASSDRAYGYTF
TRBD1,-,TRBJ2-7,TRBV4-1,TGCGCCAGCAGCCAAGGGACAGGGGTGGATTACGAGCAGTACTTC,CASSQGTGVDYEQYF
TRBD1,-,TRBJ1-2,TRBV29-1,TGCAGCGTCGGTACAGGGGGCGTAGGATATGGCTACACCTTC,CSVGTGGVGYGYTF
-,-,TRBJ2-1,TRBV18,TGTGCCAGCTCACCACCGGGCGGGGATGAGCAGTTCTTC,CASSPPGGDEQFF
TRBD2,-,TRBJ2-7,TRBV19,TGTGCCAGTAGTATAGACCGGGAGGGGGCCTACGAGCAGTACTTC,CASSIDREGAYEQYF
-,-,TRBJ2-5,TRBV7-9,TGTGCCAGCAGCTTAGATCAGGGTGTAGGCTCGGTCCCCCACTTC,CASSLDQGVGSVPHF
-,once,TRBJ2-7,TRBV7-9,TGTGCCAGCAGCCTCGGTCAGGGAATAAACGAGCAGTACTTC,CASSLGQGINEQYF